This T cell receptor beta chain was sequenced during a study of T cell responses to AZD1222 COVID-19 vaccine. Notes on the study in general: Donors in the cohort were predominantly white British and more often female, and clonal diversity was possibly underestimated.

As to this clone: Its antigen is still unknown.

Between the trimmed V and J ends, which lost 4 bases and 4 bases, there was a span of 7 bases. The CDR3 spans 13 residues. Germline values: CDR1 MDHEN, CDR2 SYDVKM. Generated by immunoSEQ multiplex PCR, the TCRdb table keeps only in-frame clones and is missing some. The table shows 70,000 to 90,000 clones, with around 73% occurring only once. The sequence was collected from an adult in good health. The sample consisted of peripheral blood, taken on day 0 of AZD1222 vaccination. The chain couples TRBV28 to TRBJ1-4; perhaps TRBD1 as D (5 bases). CDR3 sequence reads: CASSSGGNEKLFF. CDR3 DNA sequence: TGTGCCAGCAGTTCTGGGGGTAATGAAAAACTGTTTTTT.